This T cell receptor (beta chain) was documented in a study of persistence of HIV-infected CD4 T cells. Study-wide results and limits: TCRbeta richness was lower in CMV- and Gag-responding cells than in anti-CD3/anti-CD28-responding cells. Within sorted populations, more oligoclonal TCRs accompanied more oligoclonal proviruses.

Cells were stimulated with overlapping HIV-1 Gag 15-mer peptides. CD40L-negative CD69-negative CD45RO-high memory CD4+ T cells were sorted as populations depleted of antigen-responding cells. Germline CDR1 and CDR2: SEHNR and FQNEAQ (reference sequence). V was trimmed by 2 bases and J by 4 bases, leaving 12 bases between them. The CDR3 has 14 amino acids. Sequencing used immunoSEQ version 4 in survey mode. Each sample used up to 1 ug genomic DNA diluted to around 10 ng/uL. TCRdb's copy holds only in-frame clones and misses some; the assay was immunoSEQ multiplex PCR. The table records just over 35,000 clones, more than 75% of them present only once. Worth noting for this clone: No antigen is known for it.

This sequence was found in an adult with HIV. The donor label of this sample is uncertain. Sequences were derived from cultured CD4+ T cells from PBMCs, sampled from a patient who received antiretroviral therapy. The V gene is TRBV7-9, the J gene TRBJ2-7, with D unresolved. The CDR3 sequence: CASSLFGSAYEQYF. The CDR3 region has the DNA TGTGCCAGCAGCTTATTCGGCAGTGCGTACGAGCAGTACTTC.